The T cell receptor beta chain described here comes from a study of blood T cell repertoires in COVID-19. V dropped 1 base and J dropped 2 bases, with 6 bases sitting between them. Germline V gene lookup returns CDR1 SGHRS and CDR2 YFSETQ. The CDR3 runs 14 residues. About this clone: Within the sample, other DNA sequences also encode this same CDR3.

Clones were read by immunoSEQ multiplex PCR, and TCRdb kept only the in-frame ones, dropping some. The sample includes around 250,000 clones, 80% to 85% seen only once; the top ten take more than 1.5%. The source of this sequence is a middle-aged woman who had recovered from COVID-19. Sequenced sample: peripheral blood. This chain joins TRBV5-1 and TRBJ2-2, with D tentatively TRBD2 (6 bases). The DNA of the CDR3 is TGCGCCAGCAGCTTGACTAGCAACACCGGGGAGCTGTTTTTT. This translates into CASSLTSNTGELFF.